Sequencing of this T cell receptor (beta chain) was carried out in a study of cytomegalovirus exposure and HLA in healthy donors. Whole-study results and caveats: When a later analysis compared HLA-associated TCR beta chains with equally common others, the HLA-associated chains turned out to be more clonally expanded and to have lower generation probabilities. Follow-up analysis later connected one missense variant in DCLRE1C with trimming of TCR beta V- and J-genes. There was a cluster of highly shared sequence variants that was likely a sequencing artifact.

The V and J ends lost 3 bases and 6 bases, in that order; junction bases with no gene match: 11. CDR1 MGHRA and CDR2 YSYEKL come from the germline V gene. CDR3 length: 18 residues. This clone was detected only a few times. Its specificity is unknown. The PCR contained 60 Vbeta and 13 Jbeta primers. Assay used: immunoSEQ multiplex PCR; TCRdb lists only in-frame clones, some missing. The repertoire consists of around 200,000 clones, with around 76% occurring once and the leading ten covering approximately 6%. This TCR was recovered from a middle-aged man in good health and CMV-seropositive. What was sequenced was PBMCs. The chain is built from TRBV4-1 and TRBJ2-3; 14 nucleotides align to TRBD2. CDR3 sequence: CASSQGKGLAGVLDTQYF. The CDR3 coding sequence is TGCGCCAGCAGCCAGGGGAAGGGACTAGCGGGAGTATTGGATACGCAGTATTTT.